One TCR beta chain is described in this entry. The antigen is not known. The data were obtained in a study of immune evolution from preneoplasia to lung adenocarcinoma. Overall study results and limits: Normal lung had the highest top T cell clone frequencies. Normal lung had highest clonality; later lesions appeared denser, more diverse.

Between the mid-2010s and the late 2010s, patients underwent resection in Japan or China. H&E slides confirmed each diagnosis, reviewed by two pathologists independently. Sequencing used immunoSEQ multiplex PCR; TCRdb keeps in-frame clones, though not all of them. The table has roughly 6,100 clones, around 80% seen once. This CDR3 contains 15 residues. The origin of this receptor is a donor aged 70 or over with lung adenocarcinoma. The chain recombines TRBV21-1 with TRBJ2-3; TRBD2 was called by the table and not checked on the DNA. TRBV21-1 is termed a pseudogene. The sequenced material came from FFPE adjacent normal lung tissue. CDR3 bases: TGTGCCAGCACTCCCTCCGGGATTTGGACAGATACGCAGTATTTT. Translation gives CASTPSGIWTDTQYF.